The 30 T cell receptor beta chains presented below share a single source sample, sequenced in a study of Ad26.COV2.S vaccination and SARS-CoV-2 variants. Assay: immunoSEQ multiplex PCR; the TCRdb copy retains only in-frame clones and omits some. The sample includes a few hundred thousand clones, roughly 85% of them seen just once. Treatment given: 15 to 20 received Ad26.COV2.S at low or high dose, single or two shots; roughly 5 received placebo; per-sample allocation not given. Specimen acquisition occurred on day 63 following the initial vaccine or placebo injection. This specimen was peripheral blood, taken in a trial of Ad26.COV2.S vaccine versus placebo. The receptor source for this set is a person aged 18 to 59 who received the Ad26.COV2.S COVID-19 vaccine or a placebo.

The chain has TRBV3-1 (or the pseudogene TRBV3-2) and TRBJ1-1, with no clear D. There are 11 residues in the CDR3. Between the trimmed V and J ends, which lost 1 base and 7 bases, there was a span of 4 bases. CDR1 LGHDT and CDR2 YNNKEL come from the germline V gene (reference sequence). CDR3 sequence (DNA): TGTGCCAGCAGCCAAGGGATTGAAGCTTTCTTT. Encoded protein: CASSQGIEAFF.

The chain joins TRBV15 to TRBJ1-2, with a possible D match to TRBD1 (6 bases). The CDR3 has 19 amino acids. CDR1 and CDR2 from the germline V gene are LNHNV and YYDKDF (reference sequence). V lost 2 bases and J lost 2, with 24 bases in between. The chain's CDR3 is CATSRFPSRWRGRNYGYTF. The CDR3 DNA sequence: TGTGCCACCAGCAGATTCCCATCTCGGTGGCGGGGGCGCAACTATGGCTACACCTTC.

This clone was recorded at least ten times. The gene calls are TRBV6-5 and TRBJ2-1, with D tentatively TRBD2 (5 bases). The CDR3 is 13 amino acids. The V and J ends lost 6 bases and 8 bases respectively, with 14 bases between them. Germline V gene data show CDR1 as MNHEY and CDR2 as SVGAGI. Here the CDR3 reads CASSVGVGYEQFF. CDR3 sequence (DNA): TGTGCCAGCAGCGTGGGAGTTGGCTATGAGCAGTTCTTC.

The chain combines TRBV11-3 with TRBJ1-4; TRBD1 aligns across 8 bases. This CDR3 contains 16 residues. Germline V CDR1 and CDR2: SGHNT, YENEEA. The J segment lost 7 bases and the V segment lost 4 bases, leaving 11 bases of the junction unmatched. The CDR3 DNA follows: TGTGCCAGCAGCTCGTTCAGGGGGCCCAGTAGTGAAAAACTGTTTTTT. Translation gives CASSSFRGPSSEKLFF.

The CDR3 sequence is CASSLQGAGNTIYF. The CDR3 region has the DNA TGTGCCAGCAGCCTACAGGGGGCTGGAAACACCATATATTTT. The gene calls are TRBV16 and TRBJ1-3; 8 bases are shared with TRBD1. Germline V gene sequence: CDR1 KGHSY, CDR2 FQNENV. The CDR3 loop spans 14 amino acids. After removal of 4 bases from V and 2 bases from J, the junction contained 1 base not matched to a gene.

The chain has TRBV18 and TRBJ2-1; 13 positions agree with TRBD2. CDR3 length: 15 amino acids. V trimming: 3 bases; J trimming: 8 bases; junction bases outside the gene matches: 4. Germline CDR1 and CDR2: KGHSH and LQKENI. CDR3 residues: CASSPPGLAGYEQFF. As DNA, the CDR3 is TGTGCCAGCTCACCTCCGGGACTAGCGGGGTATGAGCAGTTCTTC.

The chain recombines TRBV5-1 with TRBJ1-1, with D hard to call. The CDR3 is made up of 14 amino acids. Germline V gene lookup returns CDR1 SGHRS and CDR2 YFSETQ. The germline V and J ends were trimmed by 6 bases and 1 base, with 13 bases remaining between them. CDR3: CASTLDGPNTEAFF. The CDR3 bases are TGCGCCAGCACCTTAGACGGACCGAACACTGAAGCTTTCTTT.

V and J are TRBV5-1 and TRBJ2-7, with D tentatively TRBD2 (6 bases). The germline V gene encodes CDR1 SGHRS and CDR2 YFSETQ. The CDR3 is 14 residues long. Trimming removed 4 bases from V and 0 bases from J, with 11 bases in between. The DNA for the CDR3 is TGCGCCAGCAGCCCGAGGGACTTCTCCTACGAGCAGTACTTC. Translation gives CASSPRDFSYEQYF.

The chain combines TRBV18 with TRBJ1-3; TRBD1 agrees at 8 bases. The germline gives CDR1 KGHSH, CDR2 LQKENI. Unmatched junction bases numbered 9, after V lost 6 bases and J lost 2 bases. The CDR3 has 16 amino acids. CDR3 protein: CASSWDRLGTGNTIYF. CDR3 sequence (DNA): TGTGCCAGCTCTTGGGACAGGCTAGGAACTGGAAACACCATATATTTT. Full variable domain (outside the CDR3, taken from reference TRBV18 and TRBJ1-3): NAGVMQNPRHLVRRRGQEARLRCSPMKGHSHVYWYRQLPEEGLKFMVYLQKENIIDESGMPKERFSAEFPKEGPSILRIQQVVRGDSAAYFCASSWDRLGTGNTIYFGEGSWLTVV.

V usage is TRBV19 and J usage is TRBJ1-2; no reliable D call. CDR3 length equals 15 residues. The germline V gene has CDR1 LNHDA and CDR2 SQIVND (reference sequence). Trimming removed 5 bases from V and 3 bases from J, with 16 bases in between. CDR3 bases: TGTGCCAGTAGTCCCTTCCCCGGGCCTCACTATGGCTACACCTTC. Translating gives CASSPFPGPHYGYTF.

This rearrangement joins TRBV18 to TRBJ1-2, with TRBD1 matching over 7 bases. This CDR3 region has 13 residues. CDR1 and CDR2 from the germline V gene are KGHSH and LQKENI. The trim removed 3 bases at V and 6 bases at J, leaving 4 bases unmatched. CDR3 DNA: TGTGCCAGCTCACCCCGGGACAGCGATGGCTACACCTTC. Its translation is CASSPRDSDGYTF.

About this clone: Distinct nucleotide sequences in the sample also encode this CDR3. The J gene is TRBJ2-7, the V gene TRBV18; D might be TRBD1 (6 bases). The V gene lost 3 bases and the J gene lost 2 bases, with 11 bases spanning the gap. From germline, CDR1 is KGHSH and CDR2 LQKENI. CDR3 length: 14 amino acids. The CDR3 DNA reads as TGTGCCAGCTCACCGGGCAGGGGACCCTACGAGCAGTACTTC. Protein: CASSPGRGPYEQYF. Using reference TRBV18 and TRBJ2-7 for the parts outside the CDR3, the full variable domain is NAGVMQNPRHLVRRRGQEARLRCSPMKGHSHVYWYRQLPEEGLKFMVYLQKENIIDESGMPKERFSAEFPKEGPSILRIQQVVRGDSAAYFCASSPGRGPYEQYFGPGTRLTVT.

This chain connects TRBV19 to TRBJ2-1; D assignment may be TRBD1 or TRBD2 (5 bases each). Germline loops: CDR1 LNHDA, CDR2 SQIVND (reference sequence). This CDR3 is 16 amino acids long. V dropped 5 bases and J dropped 5 bases, with 19 bases sitting between them. The CDR3 coding sequence is TGTGCCAGTAGTGGCCGCAGTGGGGGTTACCACAATGAGCAGTTCTTC. Encoded protein: CASSGRSGGYHNEQFF.

This clone was seen a handful of times. This chain joins TRBV4-2 and TRBJ1-1; possibly TRBD1 for D (6 bases). Germline lookup yields CDR1 LGHNA and CDR2 YNFKEQ. This CDR3 comprises 16 residues. With 1 base removed from V and 1 base from J, the gap between germline ends came to 13 bases. CDR3 in DNA: TGTGCCAGCAGCCAAGTGCGTGGACAGCAGAACACTGAAGCTTTCTTT. Protein: CASSQVRGQQNTEAFF.

The chain combines TRBV7-3 with TRBJ2-3; no firm D call. Trimming took off 5 bases at V and 0 bases at J, with 6 bases between the two ends. CDR1 and CDR2 (germline): SGHTA, FQGTGA. The CDR3 sequence is 13 residues long. This CDR3 reads CASSAPSTDTQYF. The CDR3 DNA follows: TGTGCCAGCAGCGCCCCAAGCACAGATACGCAGTATTTT.

The V and J genes are TRBV5-1 and TRBJ1-2; TRBD1 is a possible D gene (5 bases). CDR1 is SGHRS, CDR2 YFSETQ, per germline. Trimming stripped 5 bases from V and 7 bases from J, with 18 bases between. This CDR3 has 14 residues. CDR3 DNA: TGCGCCAGCAGACCGCCCGGGACTGAGGCTGGCTACACCTTC. It specifies CASRPPGTEAGYTF.

V gene TRBV6-2 or TRBV6-3 combines with J gene TRBJ1-1; D is unclear. The germline V and J ends were trimmed by 0 bases and 1 base, with 9 bases remaining between them. The CDR3 runs 15 residues. Germline values: CDR1 MNHEY, CDR2 SVGEGT. The CDR3 loop reads CASSYSPSSNTEAFF. Here the CDR3 DNA reads TGTGCCAGCAGTTACTCGCCCAGCTCGAACACTGAAGCTTTCTTT.

The V and J genes are TRBV12-3 or TRBV12-4 and TRBJ1-6; no clear D. Trimming shortened V by 3 bases and J by 7 bases, and 4 bases separated the two germline ends. The CDR3 is made up of 12 amino acids. CDR3: CASSLPNSPLHF. CDR3 nucleotides: TGTGCCAGCAGTTTGCCAAATTCACCCCTCCACTTT.

This clone occurred a few times. The chain links TRBV20-1 to TRBJ1-3; D remains ambiguous. The germline V gene encodes CDR1 DFQATT and CDR2 SNEGSKA (reference sequence). There are 14 residues in the CDR3. The V and J ends lost 3 bases and 0 bases respectively, with 9 bases between them. CDR3 sequence: CSASMGSSGNTIYF. The CDR3 coding sequence is TGCAGTGCTAGTATGGGGTCCTCTGGAAACACCATATATTTT.

This chain connects TRBV5-5 to TRBJ1-1; unclear D gene. CDR3 size: 13 residues. Germline V gene sequence: CDR1 SGHKS, CDR2 YYEKEE (reference sequence). Trimming cost V 4 bases and J 0 bases, with 7 bases left between them. CDR3 sequence (DNA): TGTGCCAGCAGCCCCGGTTTGAACACTGAAGCTTTCTTT. This gives the protein CASSPGLNTEAFF.

The chain combines TRBV7-8 with TRBJ1-2; unclear D gene. V lost 4 bases to trimming and J lost 8 bases, with 23 bases between them. Germline CDR1 and CDR2: SGHVS and FQNEAQ. This CDR3 has 16 amino acids. CDR3 coding DNA: TGTGCCAGCAGCTCAGGCCTTTCTTACACGGTGGGCGGCTACACCTTC. This gives the protein CASSSGLSYTVGGYTF.

The chain is built from TRBV7-8 and TRBJ1-2; D is ambiguous. CDR1 is SGHVS, CDR2 FQNEAQ, per germline. Deletions cut 1 base from V and 0 bases from J, with 24 bases between. This CDR3 spans 20 amino acids. CDR3 nucleotide sequence: TGTGCCAGCAGCTTAGAGTTCCTTGGGTCGGCAGCAACGTCTAACTATGGCTACACCTTC. This translates into CASSLEFLGSAATSNYGYTF.

This rearrangement joins TRBV21-1 to TRBJ1-1; the listed D gene, TRBD1, was not tested against the DNA. TRBV21-1 is noted as a pseudogene. There are 16 residues in the CDR3. CDR3 protein: CASSTRGPLNVGEAFF. CDR3 nucleotide sequence: TGTGCCAGCAGCACCAGGGGGCCCTTGAACGTTGGTGAAGCTTTCTTT.

CDR3 residues: CASSFARGPSTEAFF. Written as DNA, the CDR3 is TGTGCCAGCAGTTTCGCCCGGGGGCCGTCCACTGAAGCTTTCTTT. This chain links TRBV11-2 with TRBJ1-1; D may be TRBD1 (6 bases). This CDR3 spans 15 amino acids. The V gene's germline CDR1 is SGHAT and CDR2 FQNNGV. V lost 6 bases and J 4 bases, leaving 18 bases between the germline ends.

The J gene is TRBJ2-3, the V gene TRBV12-5; the D gene is possibly TRBD1 (5 bases). With 8 bases removed from V and 3 bases from J, the gap between germline ends came to 12 bases. Germline assignment: CDR1 LGHNT and CDR2 FRNRAP. The CDR3 loop spans 13 amino acids. The CDR3 nucleotides are TGTGCTAGTAGCAGGGAAATTACAGATACGCAGTATTTT. This encodes CASSREITDTQYF.

This clone was observed a few times. The V call is TRBV3-1 (or the pseudogene TRBV3-2), the J call TRBJ1-5; TRBD1 might be the D (6 bases). V shed 4 bases and J shed 1 base, with 8 bases lying between them. The CDR3 has 14 amino acids. From germline, CDR1 is LGHDT and CDR2 YNNKEL (reference sequence). The DNA for the CDR3 is TGTGCCAGCAGCCCAGGGGTGAGCAATCAGCCCCAGCATTTT. Residues: CASSPGVSNQPQHF.

This sequence joins TRBV19 and TRBJ1-5, with 10 bases matching TRBD1. The CDR3 length is 16 residues. Germline trimming cut 6 bases from V and 6 bases from J; bases unmatched to any gene: 11. Germline V gene lookup returns CDR1 LNHDA and CDR2 SQIVND (reference sequence). The CDR3 nucleotides read TGTGCCAGTAGAAATCTGGGGACAGGGGTAAGTCAGCCCCAGCATTTT. This sequence encodes CASRNLGTGVSQPQHF.

The rearrangement links TRBV6-1 to TRBJ1-3; a weak D match, TRBD1 (5 bases). From germline, CDR1 is MNHNS and CDR2 SASEGT. V shed 7 bases and J shed 0 bases, with 10 bases lying between them. This CDR3 contains 14 residues. Here the CDR3 reads CASKGRASGNTIYF. CDR3 DNA: TGTGCCAGCAAGGGCAGGGCCTCTGGAAACACCATATATTTT.

V gene TRBV7-2 combines with J gene TRBJ2-1, with TRBD2 matching over 14 bases. Germline loops: CDR1 SGHTA, CDR2 FQGNSA. The trim removed 7 bases at V and 2 bases at J, leaving 7 bases unmatched. This CDR3 spans 17 amino acids. The CDR3, as DNA: TGTGCCAGCATCTTGACTAGCGGGAGGGCCACCTACAATGAGCAGTTCTTC. Protein: CASILTSGRATYNEQFF.

This chain connects TRBV6-2 or TRBV6-3 to TRBJ2-1, with 8 bases that match TRBD1. CDR1 is MNHEY and CDR2 is SVGEGT in the germline V gene. Losses at the gene ends were 7 bases for V and 12 bases for J; bases not matched to a gene: 20. The CDR3 contains 16 residues. CDR3 sequence reads: CASTPRRRIQGAGQFF. The CDR3 region has the DNA TGTGCCAGCACCCCCCGTCGGCGGATCCAGGGGGCTGGGCAGTTCTTC.